What follows is one T cell receptor (beta chain) and its context. In the PCR, 60 Vbeta and 13 Jbeta primers were used. Data came from immunoSEQ multiplex PCR; TCRdb stores just in-frame clones and leaves some out. The profile shows 150,000 to 200,000 clones, roughly 86% of them singletons. The data were obtained in a study of cytomegalovirus exposure and HLA in healthy donors. This CDR3 is 14 amino acids long. CDR1 and CDR2 from the germline V gene are SEHNR and FQNEAQ (reference sequence). V was cut by 4 bases and J by 2 bases, with 10 bases left in between. Donors were nominally healthy when sampled, though unrecorded immune exposures were likely.

The sequence was collected from a girl aged 10 to 17 in good health and CMV-seropositive. This chain connects TRBV7-9 to TRBJ2-3; D gene uncertain. The sequenced sample consisted of PBMCs. DNA of the CDR3: TGTGCCAGCAGCTCTAGTCTCATCACAGATACGCAGTATTTT. Translating gives CASSSSLITDTQYF.